This is a list of T cell receptor beta chains from one sample in a study of blood T cell repertoires in COVID-19. The table came from immunoSEQ multiplex PCR; TCRdb's copy has only in-frame clones and leaves some out. This sample has about 31,000 clones, with 90% found just once. Sequencing was performed on peripheral blood. These receptors were collected from a man between 65 and 79 years old with active or convalescent COVID-19. Both conserved end residues are part of each CDR3. The order of the fields is V gene, clone size, J gene, D gene, CDR3 DNA, CDR3 protein. D genes are given only for firm matches. Size is omitted from some rows. Given values are once, few, many or a class for expanded clones.

v_call: TRBV5-4
clone_size: .
j_call: TRBJ2-6
d_call: TRBD2
cdr3_nt: TGTGCCAGCAGCTTGGGCGGGAGGGTATCTGGGGCCAACGTCCTGACTTTC
cdr3_aa: CASSLGGRVSGANVLTF

v_call: TRBV5-6
clone_size: .
j_call: TRBJ1-5
d_call: .
cdr3_nt: TGTGCCAGCAGCTTGCTAGGTCAGAGCAATCAGCCCCAGCATTTT
cdr3_aa: CASSLLGQSNQPQHF

v_call: TRBV5-6
clone_size: .
j_call: TRBJ2-1
d_call: TRBD2
cdr3_nt: TGTGCCAGCAGTTTCTCCCGACTAGCTGACTACAATGAGCAGTTCTTC
cdr3_aa: CASSFSRLADYNEQFF

v_call: TRBV19
clone_size: .
j_call: TRBJ2-7
d_call: .
cdr3_nt: TGTGCCAGTAGTATGGGGAGGAGTCGACACTACGAGCAGTACTTC
cdr3_aa: CASSMGRSRHYEQYF

v_call: TRBV9
clone_size: .
j_call: TRBJ1-6
d_call: .
cdr3_nt: TGTGCCAGCAGCGTAGCCCCTACCAGGAATTCACCCCTCCACTTT
cdr3_aa: CASSVAPTRNSPLHF

v_call: TRBV24-1
clone_size: .
j_call: TRBJ1-1
d_call: .
cdr3_nt: TGTGCCACCAATTCGGGATTGAACACTGAAGCTTTCTTT
cdr3_aa: CATNSGLNTEAFF

v_call: TRBV5-4
clone_size: .
j_call: TRBJ2-2
d_call: TRBD1
cdr3_nt: TGTGCCAGCAGCTCGGACAGGGGTAACACCGGGGAGCTGTTTTTT
cdr3_aa: CASSSDRGNTGELFF

v_call: TRBV15
clone_size: .
j_call: TRBJ2-6
d_call: .
cdr3_nt: TGTGCCACCAGCAAAAGGACATCTGGGGCCAACGTCCTGACTTTC
cdr3_aa: CATSKRTSGANVLTF

v_call: TRBV7-6
clone_size: once
j_call: TRBJ1-6
d_call: .
cdr3_nt: TGTGCCAGCAGCTTAGGAGGGACAAGTAGTAATTCACCCCTCCACTTT
cdr3_aa: CASSLGGTSSNSPLHF

v_call: TRBV15
clone_size: .
j_call: TRBJ2-2
d_call: .
cdr3_nt: TGTGCCACCAGCAGAGATCAGTCTGCGACAGCGAACACCGGGGAGCTGTTTTTT
cdr3_aa: CATSRDQSATANTGELFF

v_call: TRBV5-1
clone_size: .
j_call: TRBJ1-5
d_call: TRBD1
cdr3_nt: TGCGCCAGCAGCCCCGGGACAGGGGATCAGCCCCAGCATTTT
cdr3_aa: CASSPGTGDQPQHF

v_call: TRBV2
clone_size: .
j_call: TRBJ1-4
d_call: .
cdr3_nt: TGTGCCAGCAGTGAGCAGGCTAATGAAAAACTGTTTTTT
cdr3_aa: CASSEQANEKLFF

v_call: TRBV27
clone_size: .
j_call: TRBJ2-7
d_call: TRBD1
cdr3_nt: TGTGCCAGCAGTTTACGGGACAGGTCTCTCCACGAGCAGTACTTC
cdr3_aa: CASSLRDRSLHEQYF

v_call: TRBV29-1
clone_size: .
j_call: TRBJ2-2
d_call: TRBD1
cdr3_nt: TGCAGCGTATCACAGGGGGCAACTGCCGGGGAGCTGTTTTTT
cdr3_aa: CSVSQGATAGELFF

v_call: TRBV16
clone_size: .
j_call: TRBJ2-1
d_call: .
cdr3_nt: TGTGCCAGCAGCCTCCCCGGTAGGGAGATCGTTTGGGAGCAGTTCTTC
cdr3_aa: CASSLPGREIVWEQFF

v_call: TRBV6-5
clone_size: .
j_call: TRBJ2-7
d_call: .
cdr3_nt: TGTGCCTCCAAGGCACAGCCCTACGAGCAGTACTTC
cdr3_aa: CASKAQPYEQYF

v_call: TRBV4-1
clone_size: .
j_call: TRBJ2-1
d_call: .
cdr3_nt: TGCGCCAGCAGCCCCCTTATTCTGCGAGTCGGTGATGAGCAGTTCTTC
cdr3_aa: CASSPLILRVGDEQFF

v_call: TRBV24-1
clone_size: .
j_call: TRBJ1-2
d_call: .
cdr3_nt: TGTGCCACCAGCCCGGGAGTGATGAACTATGGCTACACCTTC
cdr3_aa: CATSPGVMNYGYTF

v_call: TRBV20-1
clone_size: .
j_call: TRBJ2-7
d_call: TRBD2
cdr3_nt: TGCAGTGCTAGTCCCGGGACTAGAAGGAGCGAGCAGTACTTC
cdr3_aa: CSASPGTRRSEQYF

v_call: TRBV7-2
clone_size: .
j_call: TRBJ2-7
d_call: TRBD1
cdr3_nt: TGTGCCAGCAGCAAGCGGACAGGGGAGTACGAGCAGTACTTC
cdr3_aa: CASSKRTGEYEQYF

v_call: TRBV5-6
clone_size: .
j_call: TRBJ1-2
d_call: TRBD1
cdr3_nt: TGTGCCAGCAGCATGGACAGGAGATCTAACTATGGCTACACCTTC
cdr3_aa: CASSMDRRSNYGYTF

v_call: TRBV19
clone_size: .
j_call: TRBJ1-5
d_call: .
cdr3_nt: TGTGCCAGTAGCCTAAGCACCCATAGCAATCAGCCCCAGCATTTT
cdr3_aa: CASSLSTHSNQPQHF

v_call: TRBV2
clone_size: .
j_call: TRBJ2-1
d_call: .
cdr3_nt: TGTGCCAGCAGGAGGACTGCACCGACCCTTAACAATGAGCAGTTCTTC
cdr3_aa: CASRRTAPTLNNEQFF

v_call: TRBV5-8
clone_size: .
j_call: TRBJ1-5
d_call: TRBD1
cdr3_nt: TGTGCCAGCAGCTCCGGGACAGGGGGGAATCAGCCCCAGCATTTT
cdr3_aa: CASSSGTGGNQPQHF

v_call: TRBV19
clone_size: .
j_call: TRBJ1-2
d_call: .
cdr3_nt: TGTGCCAGCCTCGGACAGAGCGTCAGGGAGGGCTACACCTTC
cdr3_aa: CASLGQSVREGYTF

v_call: TRBV5-1
clone_size: .
j_call: TRBJ2-3
d_call: TRBD1
cdr3_nt: TGCGCCAGCAGCTTGGAAGGGGGCAGAGATACGCAGTATTTT
cdr3_aa: CASSLEGGRDTQYF

v_call: TRBV5-8
clone_size: .
j_call: TRBJ2-3
d_call: .
cdr3_nt: TGTGCCAGCAGCTTAGGCAGGCCTACGCAGTATTTT
cdr3_aa: CASSLGRPTQYF

v_call: TRBV5-1
clone_size: .
j_call: TRBJ2-1
d_call: TRBD2
cdr3_nt: TGCGCCAGCAGCTCGCACCCGGGACTAGCGGGAGGGCCATCCTACAATGAGCAGTTCTTC
cdr3_aa: CASSSHPGLAGGPSYNEQFF

v_call: TRBV6-5
clone_size: .
j_call: TRBJ1-2
d_call: .
cdr3_nt: TGTGCCAGCAGTTACCCGGTCACTTCGGGGGGGCATGGCTACACCTTC
cdr3_aa: CASSYPVTSGGHGYTF

v_call: TRBV7-2
clone_size: once
j_call: TRBJ2-7
d_call: TRBD1
cdr3_nt: TGTGCCAGCAGAGGGGGACAGAGCTCCTACGAGCAGTACTTC
cdr3_aa: CASRGGQSSYEQYF

v_call: TRBV11-2
clone_size: .
j_call: TRBJ1-4
d_call: TRBD1
cdr3_nt: TGTGCCAGCAGCTGGGACAGTTCAACTAATGAAAAACTGTTTTTT
cdr3_aa: CASSWDSSTNEKLFF

v_call: TRBV6-5
clone_size: .
j_call: TRBJ2-7
d_call: .
cdr3_nt: TGTGCCAGCAGTTACTCGCAGGGTACGTACGAGCAGTACTTC
cdr3_aa: CASSYSQGTYEQYF

v_call: TRBV11-1
clone_size: .
j_call: TRBJ2-3
d_call: .
cdr3_nt: TGTGCCAGCAGCTTAGACTTTCCGCATACGCAGTATTTT
cdr3_aa: CASSLDFPHTQYF

v_call: TRBV19
clone_size: .
j_call: TRBJ2-3
d_call: TRBD2
cdr3_nt: TGTGCCAGTAGTACACCGGGACTAGCGGGCACAGATACGCAGTATTTT
cdr3_aa: CASSTPGLAGTDTQYF

v_call: TRBV7-8
clone_size: once
j_call: TRBJ2-2
d_call: .
cdr3_nt: TGTGCCAGCAGCTTAGTATCCCCCGGGGGTCCCACCGGGGAGCTGTTTTTT
cdr3_aa: CASSLVSPGGPTGELFF